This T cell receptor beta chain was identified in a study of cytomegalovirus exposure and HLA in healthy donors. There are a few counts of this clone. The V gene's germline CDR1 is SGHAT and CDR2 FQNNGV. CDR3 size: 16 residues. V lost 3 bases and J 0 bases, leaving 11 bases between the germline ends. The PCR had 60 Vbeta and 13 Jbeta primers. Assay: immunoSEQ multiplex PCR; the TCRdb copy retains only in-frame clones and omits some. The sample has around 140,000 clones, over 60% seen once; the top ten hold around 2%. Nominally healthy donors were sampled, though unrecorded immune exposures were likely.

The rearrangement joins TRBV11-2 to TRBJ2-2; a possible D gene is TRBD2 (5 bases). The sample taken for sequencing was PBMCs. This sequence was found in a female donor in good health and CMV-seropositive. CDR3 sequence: CASSFLRGANTGELFF. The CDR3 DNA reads TGTGCCAGCAGCTTCCTACGGGGAGCGAACACCGGGGAGCTGTTTTTT.